This TCR beta chain came from a study of long-term antiretroviral therapy in people with HIV. General study results and limits: Control repertoires displayed wider CDR3 length ranges than the HIV repertoires. Older ART regimens were possibly in use when the blood was collected between about 2003 and 2018. Increased diversity was seen after ART, yet it remained lower than in transplant donor controls.

Concerning this clone itself: Its antigen is currently unknown.

Survey level was the resolution at which the v3.0 immunoSEQ assay ran. Assay: immunoSEQ multiplex PCR; the TCRdb copy retains only in-frame clones and omits some. Here the sample spans over 25,000 clones, around 83% being singletons. CDR3 size: 11 residues. The V end lost 8 bases, the J end lost 5 bases, and 12 bases lay between the germline ends. The V gene's germline CDR1 is SQVTM and CDR2 ANQGSEA. The TCR originated in a young woman with HIV. Source: unsorted PBMCs, taken 0.8 years after starting antiretroviral therapy. This sequence joins TRBV29-1 and TRBJ2-5; D gene ambiguous. The CDR3 sequence: CSFRLGETQYF. The DNA for the CDR3 is TGCAGCTTCCGACTTGGGGAGACCCAGTACTTC.